Given below is one T cell receptor (beta chain) in context. Its antigen remains unidentified. Base quality data are lacking; no much larger clone is found one base away. The data were taken from a study of blood T cell repertoires in COVID-19 (dated by TCRdb to 2020 to 2022). Study-level background: Samples covering the acute and convalescent phases of COVID-19 were provided by collaborators in the United States, Italy and Spain. The repertoires were made available in a free public database intended to serve as a resource for research on the immune response to SARS-CoV-2. Where available, HLA class I and class II types were taken from metadata supplied by the sample provider and were not determined by assay-based typing. The dataset comprised deeply sampled blood TCRbeta repertoires from subjects exposed to, actively infected with, or recovered from COVID-19. Samples were obtained from the ongoing ImmuneRACE study (first 160 participants) and from 1,254 subjects provided by 6 global collaborators. A de-identified subject ID, COVID-19 status, age in years and sex were almost always included in the sample metadata. The prospective study material was composed of cDNA or gDNA derived from T cells, B-cell-depleted T cells, or PBMCs.

V is cut by 8 bases and J by 3 bases, and the space between the germline ends is 17 bases. Spanning cysteine to phenylalanine, the CDR3 consists of 14 amino acids. The DNA shown is the 42-base CDR3, in frame from base 1. The germline V gene supplies CDR1 SGHRS and CDR2 YFSETQ. What the research found in general, with its limitations: How much clinical and demographic metadata was included differed by source and by participant, and the metadata was provided uncurated.

TCRbeta CDR3 regions were amplified from genomic DNA using the immunoSEQ Assay, a bias-controlled multiplex PCR. On the authors' methods: Within the assay, amplification of reference gene primers was used to estimate how many nucleated cells each sample contained. To quantify the absolute abundance of each unique TCRbeta CDR3 rearrangement, sequence reads were collapsed and filtered. For each sample, productive Simpson clonality was calculated as the square root of Simpson's diversity index across productive rearrangements. Imported from immuneACCESS, the table was reduced by TCRdb to in-frame sequences with V and J called. These copies leave out some clones; in studies compared against another copy, an unresolved V gene accounts for under half, and the cause of the remainder is not known. That table is the source of V, J and clone size, and D and trimming were worked out from the DNA. The table for this sample lists 200,000 to 250,000 clones; 65% to 90% of them were counted only once. The ten largest clones represent more than 2% of the sample.

One collaborating source in Seattle enrolled patients while the patients were actively infected and followed the patients over time throughout the course of disease. Each collaborating institution followed its own protocols to collect whole blood in K2EDTA tubes. For TCRbeta analysis, collaborators shipped samples in one of three forms: frozen whole blood, isolated PBMCs, or DNA extracted from either of those sample types. Rearrangement joined TRBV5-1 to TRBJ1-1; the D gene is perhaps TRBD1, on 5 matching bases. This TCR was sampled from a woman between 65 and 79 years old with COVID-19, enrolled during active disease. The sample was peripheral blood. The CDR3 reads as follows: CASTTRPGDTEAFF. The bases read TGCGCCAGTACGACCAGACCGGGGGACACTGAAGCTTTCTTT.